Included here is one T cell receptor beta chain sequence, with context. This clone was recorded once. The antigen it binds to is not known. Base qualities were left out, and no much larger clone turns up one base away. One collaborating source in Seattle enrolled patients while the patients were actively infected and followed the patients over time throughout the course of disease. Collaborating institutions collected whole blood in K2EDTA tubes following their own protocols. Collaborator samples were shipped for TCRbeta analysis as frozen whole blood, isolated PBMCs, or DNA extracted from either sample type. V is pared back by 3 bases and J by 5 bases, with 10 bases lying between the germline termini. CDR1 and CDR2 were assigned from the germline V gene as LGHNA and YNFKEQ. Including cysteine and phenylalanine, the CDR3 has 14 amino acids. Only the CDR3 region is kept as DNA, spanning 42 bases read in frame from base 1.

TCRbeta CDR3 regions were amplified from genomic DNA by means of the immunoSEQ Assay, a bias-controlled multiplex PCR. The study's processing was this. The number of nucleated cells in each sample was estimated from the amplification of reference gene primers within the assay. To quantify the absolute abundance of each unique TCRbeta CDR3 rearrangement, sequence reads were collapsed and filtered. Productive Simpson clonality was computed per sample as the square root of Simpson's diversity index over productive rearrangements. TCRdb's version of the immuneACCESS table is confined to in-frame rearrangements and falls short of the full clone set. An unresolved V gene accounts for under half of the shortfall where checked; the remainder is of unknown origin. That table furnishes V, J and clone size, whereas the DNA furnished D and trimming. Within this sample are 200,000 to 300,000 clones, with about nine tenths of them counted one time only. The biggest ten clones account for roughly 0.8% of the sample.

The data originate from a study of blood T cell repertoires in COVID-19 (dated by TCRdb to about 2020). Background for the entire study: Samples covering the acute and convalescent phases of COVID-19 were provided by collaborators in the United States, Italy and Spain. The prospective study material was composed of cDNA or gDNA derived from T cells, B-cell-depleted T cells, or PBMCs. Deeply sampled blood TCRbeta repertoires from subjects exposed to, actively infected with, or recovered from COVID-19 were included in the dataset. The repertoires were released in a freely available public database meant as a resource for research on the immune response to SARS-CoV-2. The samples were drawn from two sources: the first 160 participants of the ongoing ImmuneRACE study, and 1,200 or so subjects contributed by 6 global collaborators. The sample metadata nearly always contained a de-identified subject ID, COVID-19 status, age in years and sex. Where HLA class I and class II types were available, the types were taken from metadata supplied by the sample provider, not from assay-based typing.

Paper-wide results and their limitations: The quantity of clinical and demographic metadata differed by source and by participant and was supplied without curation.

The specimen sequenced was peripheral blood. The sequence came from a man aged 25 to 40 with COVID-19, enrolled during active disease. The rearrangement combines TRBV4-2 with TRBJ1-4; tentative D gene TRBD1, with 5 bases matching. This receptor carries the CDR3 CASSQRGSNEKLFF. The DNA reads TGTGCCAGCAGCCAGCGGGGCTCGAATGAAAAACTGTTTTTT.